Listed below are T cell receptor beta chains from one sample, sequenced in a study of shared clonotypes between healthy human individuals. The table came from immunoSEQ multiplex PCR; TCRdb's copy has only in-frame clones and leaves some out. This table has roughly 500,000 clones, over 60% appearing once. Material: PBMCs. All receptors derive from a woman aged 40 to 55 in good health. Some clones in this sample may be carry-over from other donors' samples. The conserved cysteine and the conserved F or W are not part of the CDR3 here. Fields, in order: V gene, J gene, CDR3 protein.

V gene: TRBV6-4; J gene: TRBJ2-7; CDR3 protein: ASSDGQGRKQY
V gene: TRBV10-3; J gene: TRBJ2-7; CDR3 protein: ATRPSGRGREVE
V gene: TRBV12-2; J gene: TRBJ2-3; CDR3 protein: ASWLAETDTQY
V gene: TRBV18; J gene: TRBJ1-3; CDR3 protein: ASSPRPGQVSSGNTIY
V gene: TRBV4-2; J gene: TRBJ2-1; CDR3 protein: ASSLVPEAYNEQF
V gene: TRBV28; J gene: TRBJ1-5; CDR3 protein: ASSLVPRGVHVEPQH
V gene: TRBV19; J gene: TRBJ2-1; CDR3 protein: ASSKGARDNEQF
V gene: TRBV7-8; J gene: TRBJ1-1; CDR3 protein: ASIPTGQANTEAF
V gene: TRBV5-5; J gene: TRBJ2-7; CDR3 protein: ASSLVPDRSYEQY
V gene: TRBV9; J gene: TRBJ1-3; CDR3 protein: ASNVGPASGNTIY
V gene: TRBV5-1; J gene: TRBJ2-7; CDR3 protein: ASSLADNYEQY
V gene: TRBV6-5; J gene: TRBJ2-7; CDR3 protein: ASSYPDGEQY
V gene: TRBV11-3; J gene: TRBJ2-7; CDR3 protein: ASSIELAGSGRDEQY
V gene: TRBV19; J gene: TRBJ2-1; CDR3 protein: ASSITAGHSYNEQF
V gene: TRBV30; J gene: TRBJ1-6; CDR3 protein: AWDREGSPLH
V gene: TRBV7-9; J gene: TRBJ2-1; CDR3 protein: ASSFSPPGTTYNEQF
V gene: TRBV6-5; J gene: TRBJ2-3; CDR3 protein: ASRIWTSGADTQY
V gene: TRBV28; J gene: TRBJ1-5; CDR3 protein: ASSLGGAGRHQPQH
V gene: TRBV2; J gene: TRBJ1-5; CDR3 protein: ASGGGSNQPQH
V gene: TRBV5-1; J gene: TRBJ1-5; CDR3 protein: ASSLDSHDQPQH
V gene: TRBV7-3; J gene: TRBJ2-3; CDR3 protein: ASSLNAGVITDTQY
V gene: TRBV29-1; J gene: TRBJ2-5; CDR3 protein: SVAGATSGSSPQETQY
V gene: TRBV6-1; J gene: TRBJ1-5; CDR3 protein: ASSVIESGGQPQH
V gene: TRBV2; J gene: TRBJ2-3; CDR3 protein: ASSEREGLTQY
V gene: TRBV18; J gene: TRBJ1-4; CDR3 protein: ASSPRAHDTATNEKLF
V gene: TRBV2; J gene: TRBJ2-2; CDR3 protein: ASSPLAGGPRTGELF
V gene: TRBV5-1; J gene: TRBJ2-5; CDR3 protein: ASSSQGGETQY
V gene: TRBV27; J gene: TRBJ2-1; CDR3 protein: ASSFGTSGDEQF
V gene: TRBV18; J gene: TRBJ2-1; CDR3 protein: ASSRASSYNEQF
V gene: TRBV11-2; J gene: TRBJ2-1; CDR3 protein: ASRLSRDNYNEQF
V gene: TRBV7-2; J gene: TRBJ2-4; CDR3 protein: ASSPTGVKNIQY
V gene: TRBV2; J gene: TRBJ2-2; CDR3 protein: ASSEPLGLADTGELF
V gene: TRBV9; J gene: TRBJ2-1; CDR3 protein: ASSVVGGGREQF
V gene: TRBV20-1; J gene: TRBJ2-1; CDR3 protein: SATGPLRQF
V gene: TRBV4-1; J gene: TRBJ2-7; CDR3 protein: ASSRGAVYEQY
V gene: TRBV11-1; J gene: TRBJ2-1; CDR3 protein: ASSSVARPEQF
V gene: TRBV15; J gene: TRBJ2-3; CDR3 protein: ATRDGGHTDTQY
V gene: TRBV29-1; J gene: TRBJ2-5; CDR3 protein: SVEASGWETQY